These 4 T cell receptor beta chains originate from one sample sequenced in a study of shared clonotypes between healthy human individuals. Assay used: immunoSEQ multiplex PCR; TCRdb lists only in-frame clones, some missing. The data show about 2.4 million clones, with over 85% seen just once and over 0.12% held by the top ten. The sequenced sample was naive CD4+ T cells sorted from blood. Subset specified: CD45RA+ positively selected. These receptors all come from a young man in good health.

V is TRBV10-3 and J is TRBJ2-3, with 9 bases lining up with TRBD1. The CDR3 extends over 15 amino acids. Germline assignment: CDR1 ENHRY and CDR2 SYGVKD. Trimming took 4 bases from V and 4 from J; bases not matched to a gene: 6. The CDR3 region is CAISVGTGSADTQYF. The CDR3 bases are TGTGCCATCAGTGTAGGGACAGGGAGCGCAGATACGCAGTATTTT.

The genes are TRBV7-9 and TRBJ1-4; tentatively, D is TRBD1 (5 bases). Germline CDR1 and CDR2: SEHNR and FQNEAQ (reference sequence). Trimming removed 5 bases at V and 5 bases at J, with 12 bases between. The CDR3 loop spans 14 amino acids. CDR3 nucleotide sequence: TGTGCCAGCAGCCGATGGGACGGGAATGAAAAACTGTTTTTT. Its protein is CASSRWDGNEKLFF.

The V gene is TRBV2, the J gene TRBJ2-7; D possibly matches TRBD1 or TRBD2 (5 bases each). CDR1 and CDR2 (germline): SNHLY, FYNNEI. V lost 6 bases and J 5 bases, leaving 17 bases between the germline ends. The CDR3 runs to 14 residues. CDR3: CASSRGLSTHEQYF. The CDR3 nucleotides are TGTGCCAGCAGCCGGGGCTTATCTACCCACGAGCAGTACTTC.

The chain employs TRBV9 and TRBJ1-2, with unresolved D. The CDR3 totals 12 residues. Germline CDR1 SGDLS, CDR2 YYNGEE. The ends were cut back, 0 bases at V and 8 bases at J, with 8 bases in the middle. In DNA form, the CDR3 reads TGTGCCAGCAGCGTAGCTGCGTGGGGCTACACCTTC. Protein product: CASSVAAWGYTF.